This T cell receptor (beta chain) comes out of a study of somatic mutations in cytotoxic T cells in rheumatoid arthritis. Data came from immunoSEQ multiplex PCR; TCRdb stores just in-frame clones and leaves some out. The data show approximately 17,000 clones, with about 77% seen just once and 15% to 20% held by the top ten. Germline CDR1 reads ENHRY; CDR2 reads SYGVKD. The V end lost 2 bases, the J end lost 6 bases, and 5 bases lay between the germline ends. This CDR3 region has 12 residues. This clone was detected once. The receptor was derived from an adult with rheumatoid arthritis. The sample comprised CD8+ T cells sorted from blood. The chain combines TRBV10-3 with TRBJ1-5; D is ambiguous. Here the CDR3 reads CAISEGGQPQHF. CDR3 nucleotides: TGTGCCATCAGTGAGGGCGGTCAGCCCCAGCATTTT.